A single sample gave rise to the 15 T cell receptor beta chains below, sequenced in a study of graft-versus-host responses after intestinal transplantation. TCRdb's table, derived via immunoSEQ multiplex PCR, lists solely in-frame clones and lacks some. This table has approximately 60,000 clones, 90% appearing once. What these receptors recognize is not known. The sample here was unstimulated CD8+ T cells sorted from spleen or lymph node cells, taken before transplant. These TCRs come from a human donor who was the organ donor for an intestinal transplant.

The V and J genes are TRBV6-1 and TRBJ2-7; 11 bases align to TRBD2. CDR1 MNHNS and CDR2 SASEGT come from the germline V gene. J gave up 0 bases and V 5 bases, and 3 bases lay outside the gene matches. The CDR3 is made up of 15 amino acids. CDR3 region: CASSMGLADSYEQYF. CDR3 DNA: TGTGCCAGCAGTATGGGACTAGCGGACTCCTACGAGCAGTACTTC.

The genes are TRBV6-6 and TRBJ2-1; 7 bases align to TRBD2. Germline V lookup: CDR1 MNHNY, CDR2 SVGAGI (reference sequence). This CDR3 region has 16 residues. After removal of 5 bases from V and 0 bases from J, the junction contained 7 bases not matched to a gene. CDR3 sequence (DNA): TGTGCCAGCAGTAGGGACTATATGAGCTCCTACAATGAGCAGTTCTTC. This sequence encodes CASSRDYMSSYNEQFF.

This chain links TRBV30 with TRBJ2-3; D remains unclear. Germline CDR1 GTSNPN, CDR2 SVGIG (reference sequence). CDR3 size: 15 residues. The V end lost 0 bases, the J end lost 0 bases, and 10 bases lay between the germline ends. The CDR3 spells CAWSVLLLSTDTQYF. The DNA of the CDR3 is TGTGCCTGGAGTGTTCTGCTTCTAAGCACAGATACGCAGTATTTT.

This clone was counted a few times. This chain joins TRBV29-1 and TRBJ2-1, with TRBD1 matching over 8 bases. CDR1 is SQVTM, CDR2 ANQGSEA, per germline. V gave up 4 bases and J gave up 8 bases; unmatched junction bases: 4. This CDR3 comprises 12 residues. CDR3 amino acids: CSVGRGQDEQFF. The DNA of the CDR3 is TGCAGCGTTGGCAGGGGGCAGGATGAGCAGTTCTTC.

V and J are TRBV9 and TRBJ1-1; D not certain. Germline V gene data show CDR1 as SGDLS and CDR2 as YYNGEE. CDR3 length: 16 amino acids. Trimming left V 3 bases short and J 0 bases short, with 15 bases between. The CDR3 spells CASSAVGHGVNTEAFF. CDR3 DNA: TGTGCCAGCAGCGCAGTTGGCCACGGGGTGAACACTGAAGCTTTCTTT.

The chain is built from TRBV27 and TRBJ2-7; 10 nucleotides match TRBD1. Germline V lookup: CDR1 MNHEY, CDR2 SMNVEV (reference sequence). The CDR3 contains 14 residues. The V gene end was trimmed by 3 bases and the J gene end by 2 bases; junction bases not matched to a gene: 1. CDR3 sequence reads: CASSFGTGAYEQYF. The CDR3 DNA reads TGTGCCAGCAGTTTTGGGACAGGGGCCTACGAGCAGTACTTC.

The V call is TRBV28, the J call TRBJ1-1, with TRBD1 matching 10 bases. This CDR3 has 15 residues. The ends lost 1 base at V and 4 bases at J; junction bases unmatched: 3. CDR1 is MDHEN and CDR2 is SYDVKM in the germline V gene. The DNA of the CDR3 is TGTGCCAGCAGTTTATTCCGGGACAGGGGCACTGAAGCTTTCTTT. Its protein is CASSLFRDRGTEAFF.

The rearrangement joins TRBV28 to TRBJ1-2; TRBD1 is a possible D gene (5 bases). CDR3 length: 15 amino acids. V lost 6 bases to trimming and J lost 2 bases, with 16 bases between them. The germline V gene has CDR1 MDHEN and CDR2 SYDVKM. The CDR3 bases are TGTGCCAGCAGCCAGATTTCGACAGTAAACTATGGCTACACCTTC. It codes for CASSQISTVNYGYTF.

Details on this clone: Because the CDR3's place on the DNA is in doubt, the DNA is left out and the CDR3 is given as listed by TCRdb. CDR3 amino acids: CASSFGAGELFF. The chain couples TRBV28 to TRBJ2-2; TRBD2 reflects the table's D call only, with no check against the DNA. The length of the CDR3 is 12 amino acids, counting both ends. In germline, CDR1 is MDHEN, CDR2 SYDVKM.

The chain combines TRBV19 with TRBJ1-5, with 7 bases aligning to TRBD1. The junction had 5 bases not matched to a gene; V was cut back by 8 bases and J by 4 bases. There are 13 residues in the CDR3. Germline V CDR1 and CDR2: LNHDA, SQIVND (reference sequence). CDR3 loop: CASGTGDNQPQHF. For the CDR3, the DNA is TGTGCCAGTGGAACAGGGGATAATCAGCCCCAGCATTTT.

This chain uses TRBV7-9 with TRBJ2-1; 8 bases map to TRBD2. V lost 3 bases, J lost 9 bases, and 7 bases stayed unmatched. The CDR3 spans 14 residues. Germline CDR1 is SEHNR and CDR2 is FQNEAQ (reference sequence). CDR3 protein: CASSFGTRDSEQFF. CDR3 nucleotides: TGTGCCAGCAGCTTTGGGACTAGAGACAGTGAGCAGTTCTTC. Looking up the rest from reference TRBV7-9 and TRBJ2-1 gives the full variable domain: DTGVSQNPRHKITKRGQNVTFRCDPISEHNRLYWYRQTLGQGPEFLTYFQNEAQLEKSRLLSDRFSAERPKGSFSTLEIQRTEQGDSAMYLCASSFGTRDSEQFFGPGTRLTVL.

This chain connects TRBV19 to TRBJ2-1; no definite D call. Trimming cost V 5 bases and J 3 bases, with 11 bases left between them. The germline V gene has CDR1 LNHDA and CDR2 SQIVND (reference sequence). This CDR3 spans 14 amino acids. The CDR3 DNA reads TGTGCCAGTAGTCAGACACAGAACTACAATGAGCAGTTCTTC. Its protein is CASSQTQNYNEQFF.

This chain links TRBV7-9 with TRBJ2-7, with D perhaps TRBD1 (5 bases). Trimming stripped 1 base from V and 2 bases from J, with 15 bases between. There are 16 residues in the CDR3. CDR1 and CDR2 (germline): SEHNR, FQNEAQ (reference sequence). CDR3 protein: CASSLVGDRNTYEQYF. The CDR3, as DNA: TGTGCCAGCAGCTTAGTAGGGGATCGTAATACCTACGAGCAGTACTTC.

The chain couples TRBV2 to TRBJ2-5, with D possibly TRBD2 on 6 matching bases. Per the germline V gene, CDR1 is SNHLY and CDR2 is FYNNEI. Trimming took off 4 bases at V and 4 bases at J, with 16 bases between the two ends. CDR3 size: 15 residues. CDR3 in amino acids: CASSGRAVRGETQYF. In DNA form, the CDR3 reads TGTGCCAGCAGTGGGAGGGCCGTACGAGGAGAGACCCAGTACTTC.

The rearrangement joins TRBV11-2 to TRBJ2-7; 12 nucleotides agree with TRBD2. The germline CDR1 and CDR2 sequences are SGHAT and FQNNGV. After removal of 2 bases from V and 3 bases from J, the junction contained 8 bases not matched to a gene. CDR3 length: 17 residues. The CDR3 loop is CASSLSGLAGPYYEQYF. The CDR3 DNA reads as TGTGCCAGCAGCTTATCCGGACTAGCGGGACCCTACTACGAGCAGTACTTC.